This T cell receptor beta chain was sequenced in a study of cytotoxic CD8 clonotypes in ibrutinib-treated CLL. Background on the study: Collecting the response samples happened after a median about twelve months of treatment, with a range of 6 to 36. General study results and limits: Public clonotypes, rarely seen, contracted or held steady on treatment.

Of note for this clone: Its antigen is still unknown.

Profiled with immunoSEQ multiplex PCR; TCRdb holds only in-frame clones, not every one. The table lists fewer than 25,000 clones, 70% to 80% of them singletons. Between the trimmed V and J ends, which lost 4 bases and 6 bases, there was a span of 20 bases. The CDR3 consists of 15 residues. Germline V lookup: CDR1 SGHDT, CDR2 YYEEEE. The TCR was taken from a human donor with chronic lymphocytic leukemia. This sample comprised PBMCs, obtained before ibrutinib treatment. V usage is TRBV5-6 and J usage is TRBJ2-7, with D tentatively TRBD1 or TRBD2 (5 bases each). The CDR3 sequence is CASSRQSSDRGEQYF. The CDR3 region has the DNA TGTGCCAGCAGCAGACAGAGTTCCGATCGGGGCGAGCAGTACTTC.